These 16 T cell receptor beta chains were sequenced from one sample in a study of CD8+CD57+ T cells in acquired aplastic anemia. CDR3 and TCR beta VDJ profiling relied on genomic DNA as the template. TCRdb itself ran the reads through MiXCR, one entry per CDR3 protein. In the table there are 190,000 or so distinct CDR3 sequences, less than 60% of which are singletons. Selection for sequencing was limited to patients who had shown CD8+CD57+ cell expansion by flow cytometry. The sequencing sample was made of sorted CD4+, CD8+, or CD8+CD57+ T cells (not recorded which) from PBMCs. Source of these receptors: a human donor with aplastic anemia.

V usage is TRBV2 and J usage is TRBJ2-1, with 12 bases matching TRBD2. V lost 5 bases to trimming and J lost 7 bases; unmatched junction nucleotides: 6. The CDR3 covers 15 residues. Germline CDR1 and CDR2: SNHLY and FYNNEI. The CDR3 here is CASSRTSGIGNEQFF. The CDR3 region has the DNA TGTGCCAGCAGTAGGACTAGCGGGATAGGTAATGAGCAGTTCTTC.

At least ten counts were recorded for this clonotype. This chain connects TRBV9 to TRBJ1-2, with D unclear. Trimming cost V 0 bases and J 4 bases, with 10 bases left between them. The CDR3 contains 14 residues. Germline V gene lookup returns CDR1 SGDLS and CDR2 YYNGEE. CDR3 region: CASSVGPSGYGYTF. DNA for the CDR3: TGTGCCAGCAGCGTAGGGCCAAGCGGCTATGGCTACACCTTC. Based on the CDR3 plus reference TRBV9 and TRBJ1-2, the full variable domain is DSGVTQTPKHLITATGQRVTLRCSPRSGDLSVYWYQQSLDQGLQFLIQYYNGEERAKGNILERFSAQQFPDLHSELNLSSLELGDSALYFCASSVGPSGYGYTFGSGTRLTVV.

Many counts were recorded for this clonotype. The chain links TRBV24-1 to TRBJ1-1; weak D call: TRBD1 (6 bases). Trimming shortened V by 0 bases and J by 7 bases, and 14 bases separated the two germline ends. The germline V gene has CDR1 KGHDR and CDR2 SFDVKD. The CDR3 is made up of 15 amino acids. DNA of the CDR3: TGTGCCACCAGTGATTTGGACACAGGGTCTATTGAAGCTTTCTTT. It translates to CATSDLDTGSIEAFF.

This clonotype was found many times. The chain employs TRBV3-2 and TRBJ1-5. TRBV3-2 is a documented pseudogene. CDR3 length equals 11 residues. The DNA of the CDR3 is TGTGCCAGCAGCCGACGACAGCCCCAGCATTTT. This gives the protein CASSRRQPQHF.

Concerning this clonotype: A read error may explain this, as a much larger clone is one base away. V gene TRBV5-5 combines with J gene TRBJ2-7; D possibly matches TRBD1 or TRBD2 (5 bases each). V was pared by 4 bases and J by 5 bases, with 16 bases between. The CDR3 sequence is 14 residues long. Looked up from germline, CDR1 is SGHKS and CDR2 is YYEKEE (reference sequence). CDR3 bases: TGTGCCAGCAGCCTGAGGCCGGGGACCGACGAGCAGTACTTC. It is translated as CASSLRPGTDEQYF.

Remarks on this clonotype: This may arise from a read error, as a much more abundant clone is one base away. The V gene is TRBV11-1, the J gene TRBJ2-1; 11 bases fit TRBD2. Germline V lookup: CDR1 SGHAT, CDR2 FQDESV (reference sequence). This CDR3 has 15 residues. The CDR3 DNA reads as TGTACCAGCAGCATAAAGGGACTAGCGGACAATGAGCAGTTCTTC. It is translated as CTSSIKGLADNEQFF.

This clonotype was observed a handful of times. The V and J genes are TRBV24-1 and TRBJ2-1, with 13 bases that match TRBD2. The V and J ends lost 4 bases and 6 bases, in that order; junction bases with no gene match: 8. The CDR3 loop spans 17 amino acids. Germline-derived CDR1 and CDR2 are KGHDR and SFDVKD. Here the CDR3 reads CATSDRIGLAGVNEQFF. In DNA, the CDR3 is TGTGCCACCAGTGACCGAATCGGACTAGCGGGAGTCAATGAGCAGTTCTTC.

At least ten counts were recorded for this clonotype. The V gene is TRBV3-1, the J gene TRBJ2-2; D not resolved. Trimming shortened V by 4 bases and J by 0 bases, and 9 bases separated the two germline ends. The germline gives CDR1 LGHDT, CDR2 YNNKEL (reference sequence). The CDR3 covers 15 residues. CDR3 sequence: CASSRGGTNTGELFF. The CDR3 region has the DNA TGTGCCAGCAGCCGAGGTGGAACGAACACCGGGGAGCTGTTTTTT.

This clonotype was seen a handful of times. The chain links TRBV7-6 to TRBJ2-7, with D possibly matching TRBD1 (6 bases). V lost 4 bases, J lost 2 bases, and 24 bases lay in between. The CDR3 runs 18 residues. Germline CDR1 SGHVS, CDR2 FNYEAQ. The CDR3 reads CASSSSLQTGTTAYEQYF. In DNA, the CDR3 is TGTGCCAGCAGCTCTTCTCTCCAGACCGGGACAACCGCCTACGAGCAGTACTTC.

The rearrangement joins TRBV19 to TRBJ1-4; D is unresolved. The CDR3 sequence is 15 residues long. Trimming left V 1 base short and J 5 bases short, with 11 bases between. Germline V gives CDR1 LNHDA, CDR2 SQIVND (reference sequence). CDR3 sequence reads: CASSIVDVWNEKLFF. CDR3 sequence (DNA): TGTGCCAGTAGTATAGTGGACGTTTGGAATGAAAAACTGTTTTTT.

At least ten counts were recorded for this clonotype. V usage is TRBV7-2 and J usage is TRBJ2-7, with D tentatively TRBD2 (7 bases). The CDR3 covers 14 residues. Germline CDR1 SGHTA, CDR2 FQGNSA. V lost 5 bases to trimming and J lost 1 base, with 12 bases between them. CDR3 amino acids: CASSPRGASYEQYF. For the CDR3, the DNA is TGTGCCAGCAGCCCCCGGGGGGCTTCCTACGAGCAGTACTTC. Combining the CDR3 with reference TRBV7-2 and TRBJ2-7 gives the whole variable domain GAGVSQSPSNKVTEKGKDVELRCDPISGHTALYWYRQSLGQGLEFLIYFQGNSAPDKSGLPSDRFSAERTGGSVSTLTIQRTQQEDSAVYLCASSPRGASYEQYFGPGTRLTVT.

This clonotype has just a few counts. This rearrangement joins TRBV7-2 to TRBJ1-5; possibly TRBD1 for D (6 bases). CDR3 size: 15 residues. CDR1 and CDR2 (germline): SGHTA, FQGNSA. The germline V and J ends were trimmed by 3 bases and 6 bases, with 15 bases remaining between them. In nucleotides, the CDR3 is TGTGCCAGCAGCTTTGGCGCAGGGGTGGGTCAGCCCCAGCATTTT. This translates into CASSFGAGVGQPQHF.

CDR3 DNA sequence: TGCAGTGCTAGAACGTCGAACACCGGGGAGCTGTTTTTT. This encodes CSARTSNTGELFF. The chain links TRBV20-1 to TRBJ2-2, with unresolved D. CDR3 length equals 13 residues. V lost 2 bases to trimming and J lost 0 bases, with 4 bases between them. Germline-derived CDR1 and CDR2 are DFQATT and SNEGSKA (reference sequence).

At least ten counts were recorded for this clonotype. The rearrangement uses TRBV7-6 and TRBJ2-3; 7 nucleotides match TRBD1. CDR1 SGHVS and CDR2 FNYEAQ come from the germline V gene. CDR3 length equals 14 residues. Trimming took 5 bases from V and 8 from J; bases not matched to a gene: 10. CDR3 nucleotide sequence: TGTGCCAGCAGCCCCGACAGGGCTAAGGTTACGCAGTATTTT. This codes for CASSPDRAKVTQYF.

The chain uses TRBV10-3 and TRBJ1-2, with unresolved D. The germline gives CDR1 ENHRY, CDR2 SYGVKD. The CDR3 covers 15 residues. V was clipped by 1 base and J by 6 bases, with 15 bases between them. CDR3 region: CAISEYGENRDGYTF. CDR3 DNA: TGTGCCATCAGTGAGTACGGGGAAAACAGAGATGGCTACACCTTC.

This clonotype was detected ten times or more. CDR3 sequence (DNA): TGCGCCAGCAGCGCGGGAATACGGGGAGGGAGCACTGAAGCTTTCTTT. This encodes CASSAGIRGGSTEAFF. The chain combines TRBV10-1 with TRBJ1-1; D unresolved. The CDR3 sequence is 16 residues long. V lost 6 bases, J lost 4 bases, and 21 bases lay in between. In germline, CDR1 is WNHNN, CDR2 SYGVQD (reference sequence).